These T cell receptor beta chains were read from a single sample in a study of shared clonotypes between healthy human individuals. Some clones are missing from TCRdb's copy, which holds only in-frame ones; the method was immunoSEQ multiplex PCR. This sample has over a million clones, with more than 75% found just once. The sample consisted of memory CD4+ T cells from PBMCs. The receptors come from a man between 18 and 29 years old in good health. Some clones in this sample may be carry-over from other donors' samples. CDR3s include the opening cysteine and the closing phenylalanine or tryptophan. D genes are given only for firm matches. Rows may omit the clone size; those that give it use once, few, many or a size class.

DNA	CDR3	J	size	V	D
TGTGCCAGCAGCGTAGAAGTCAAGACCTTCGGGGAGACCCAGTACTTC	CASSVEVKTFGETQYF	TRBJ2-5	.	TRBV9	.
TGTGCCAGTAGTTTAACTCTCGGTCAGCCCCAGCATTTT	CASSLTLGQPQHF	TRBJ1-5	.	TRBV19	.
TGTGCCACCAGCAGAGATCTTGTGAACACTGAAGCTTTCTTT	CATSRDLVNTEAFF	TRBJ1-1	.	TRBV15	.
TGTGCCAGCGGGGGCAGTGGTATCCGAGATACGCAGTATTTT	CASGGSGIRDTQYF	TRBJ2-3	.	TRBV7-6	.
TGTGCCAGCAGCTTAGTACCTCGGGATCAGCCCCAGCATTTT	CASSLVPRDQPQHF	TRBJ1-5	.	TRBV7-2	.
TGTGCCAGCAGTTTATTACGGTTAGGGCAGGGAAAGGAAAAACTGTTTTTT	CASSLLRLGQGKEKLFF	TRBJ1-4	.	TRBV28	.
TGTGCCAGCTCTCCTAACTGGGGTAGTGAGCAGTTCTTC	CASSPNWGSEQFF	TRBJ2-1	.	TRBV18	.
TGTGCCATTAGATTAGACATGGACTATGGCTACACCTTC	CAIRLDMDYGYTF	TRBJ1-2	.	TRBV10-3	.
TGCGCCAGCAGCTTCTCAGGGGCTTCTTTAGAGACCCAGTACTTC	CASSFSGASLETQYF	TRBJ2-5	.	TRBV5-1	.
TGCAGCGTTGAAGGCGGAATTTCCTACAATGAGCAGTTCTTC	CSVEGGISYNEQFF	TRBJ2-1	few	TRBV29-1	.
TGTGCCAGCAGCTTAAGGCGGGGCAAAGGCTACGAGCAGTACTTC	CASSLRRGKGYEQYF	TRBJ2-7	.	TRBV11-2	.
TGTGCCAGCAGCGCCCGATGGGGGGGCCAGCCCCAGCATTTT	CASSARWGGQPQHF	TRBJ1-5	few	TRBV7-2	.
TGTGCCAGCTCAGACGGGACAGGGGGGTTCGAGCAGTACTTC	CASSDGTGGFEQYF	TRBJ2-7	.	TRBV18	TRBD1
TGTGCCAGCAGTGAGCCTCGACAGGGCCCCTACAATGAGCAGTTCTTC	CASSEPRQGPYNEQFF	TRBJ2-1	.	TRBV25-1	TRBD1
TGCAGCGTTGAGTGGCAGACAGGTTATGGCTACACCTTC	CSVEWQTGYGYTF	TRBJ1-2	.	TRBV29-1	.
TGTGCCAGCAGCCGCGCCACGATGAGTAGACGCTTTGAAGCTTTCTTT	CASSRATMSRRFEAFF	TRBJ1-1	.	TRBV7-9	.
TGCAGCGCTCACCCGGGACAGGGGGCGGAAGCTTTCTTT	CSAHPGQGAEAFF	TRBJ1-1	.	TRBV29-1	TRBD1
TGTGCCAGCAGCTTAAGGGACTTACCCCCCCAAGAGACCCAGTACTTC	CASSLRDLPPQETQYF	TRBJ2-5	.	TRBV7-6	.
TGTGCCAGCAGTTTAGGCAGGACTAGCGGGAGATATGCAGATACGCAGTATTTT	CASSLGRTSGRYADTQYF	TRBJ2-3	.	TRBV27	TRBD2
TGTGCCAGCAGCCTACAGGGGGCGGGAGCTTTCTTT	CASSLQGAGAFF	TRBJ1-1	.	TRBV7-2	TRBD1
TGTGCCAGCAGAAAAAAAGAGACAGGGATGTATGGCTACACCTTC	CASRKKETGMYGYTF	TRBJ1-2	.	TRBV6-5	TRBD1
TGTGCCAGCAGCTTAGACATAGGCGGGGGGCAAGAGACCCAGTACTTC	CASSLDIGGGQETQYF	TRBJ2-5	.	TRBV7-2	TRBD2
TGCGCCAGCAGCGCGGCTAGCGGCCCCTACGAGCAGTACTTC	CASSAASGPYEQYF	TRBJ2-7	.	TRBV5-1	TRBD2
TGCGCCAGCCAGCCCGGGGGGGATTCACCCCTCCACTTT	CASQPGGDSPLHF	TRBJ1-6	few	TRBV4-1	.
TGTGCCAGCGGCAGACAGATCTTAGAGACCCAGTACTTC	CASGRQILETQYF	TRBJ2-5	.	TRBV27	.
TGTGCCAGCAGCTCACGGACGACAGATACGCAGTATTTT	CASSSRTTDTQYF	TRBJ2-3	.	TRBV7-3	.
TGTGCCTGGAGCCCCGCGGCCAGGGCCGAGCAGTACTTC	CAWSPAARAEQYF	TRBJ2-7	.	TRBV30	.
TGTGCCAGCAGCTTGGGGCAGGGACGGGGTGGCCAGTACTTC	CASSLGQGRGGQYF	TRBJ2-5	.	TRBV5-4	.
TGTGCCAGTACGGGGACCTACAATGAGCAGTTCTTC	CASTGTYNEQFF	TRBJ2-1	.	TRBV6-5	.
TGTGCCAGCAGTTCCCGGGGAAGTCCACCTAACTATGGCTACACCTTC	CASSSRGSPPNYGYTF	TRBJ1-2	few	TRBV28	.
TGTGCCAGCAGCGCAAATAGCGGGAGTCCAGATACGCAGTATTTT	CASSANSGSPDTQYF	TRBJ2-3	.	TRBV9	TRBD2
TGTGCCAGCAGTGAATCGGGCGGAGGCCGCTACGAGCAGTACTTC	CASSESGGGRYEQYF	TRBJ2-7	.	TRBV25-1	.
TGTGCCAGCTCACCACCACGCTCGAGCTCCTACAATGAGCAGTTCTTC	CASSPPRSSSYNEQFF	TRBJ2-1	.	TRBV18	.
TGTGCCAGCAGTTACCCTGACAGGGGGCTCGACTACACCTTC	CASSYPDRGLDYTF	TRBJ1-2	.	TRBV6-6	TRBD1
TGTGCCACTAACCGCGGTGACCGCATGGACACTGAAGCTTTCTTT	CATNRGDRMDTEAFF	TRBJ1-1	.	TRBV28	.
TGTGCCAGCAGTTTTCAAGGCAGGGCTTCCGAGCAGTACTTC	CASSFQGRASEQYF	TRBJ2-7	.	TRBV27	.
TGTGCCAGCAGCGCCCTATCTAGCACAGATACGCAGTATTTT	CASSALSSTDTQYF	TRBJ2-3	.	TRBV9	.
TGTGCCAGCAGCGCCGCTGGCAGGCCCGAGGCCGAGACCCAGTACTTC	CASSAAGRPEAETQYF	TRBJ2-5	.	TRBV9	.
TGTGCCAGCAGCTCCCAGGGGATAAGGGCAGATACGCAGTATTTT	CASSSQGIRADTQYF	TRBJ2-3	.	TRBV13	.
TGTGCCTGGAGTGTGAGGGTCCACCAAGAGACCCAGTACTTC	CAWSVRVHQETQYF	TRBJ2-5	few	TRBV30	.